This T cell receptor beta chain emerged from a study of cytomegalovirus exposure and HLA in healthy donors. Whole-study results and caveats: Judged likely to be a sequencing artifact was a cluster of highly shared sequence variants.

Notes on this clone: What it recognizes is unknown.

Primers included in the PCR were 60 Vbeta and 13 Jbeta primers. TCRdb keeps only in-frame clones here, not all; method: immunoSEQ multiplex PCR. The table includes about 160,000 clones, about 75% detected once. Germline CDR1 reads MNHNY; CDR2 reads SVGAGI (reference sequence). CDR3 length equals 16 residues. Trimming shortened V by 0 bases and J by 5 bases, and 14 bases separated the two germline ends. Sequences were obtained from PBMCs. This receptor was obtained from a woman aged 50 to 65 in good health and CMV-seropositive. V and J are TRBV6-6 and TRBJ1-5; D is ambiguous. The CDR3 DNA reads TGTGCCAGCAGTTACTCGAGTGGGCTCCTCTATCAGCCCCAGCATTTT. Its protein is CASSYSSGLLYQPQHF.